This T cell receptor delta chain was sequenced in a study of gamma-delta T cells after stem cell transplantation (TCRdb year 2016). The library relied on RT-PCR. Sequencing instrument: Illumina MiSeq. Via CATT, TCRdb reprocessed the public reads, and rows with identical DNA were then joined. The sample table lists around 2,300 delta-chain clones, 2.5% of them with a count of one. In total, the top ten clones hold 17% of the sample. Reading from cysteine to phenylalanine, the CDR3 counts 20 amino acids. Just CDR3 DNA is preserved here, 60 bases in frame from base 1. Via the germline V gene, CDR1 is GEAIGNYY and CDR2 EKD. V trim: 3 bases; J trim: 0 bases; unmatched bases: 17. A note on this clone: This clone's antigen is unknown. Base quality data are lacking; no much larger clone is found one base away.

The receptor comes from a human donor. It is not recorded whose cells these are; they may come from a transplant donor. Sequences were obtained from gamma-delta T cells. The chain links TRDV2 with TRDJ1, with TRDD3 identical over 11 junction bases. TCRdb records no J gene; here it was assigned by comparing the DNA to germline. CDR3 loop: CACDSIVLGDRNMYTDKLIF. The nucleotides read TGTGCCTGTGACTCGATTGTACTGGGGGATAGGAACATGTACACCGATAAACTCATCTTT.